Following are 15 T cell receptor beta chains from one sample sequenced in a study of T cell responses to AZD1222 COVID-19 vaccine. The table came from immunoSEQ multiplex PCR; TCRdb's copy has only in-frame clones and leaves some out. The table records some 99,000 clones, around 87% of them present only once. Source: peripheral blood, taken 28 days after the second AZD1222 dose. The source of these receptors is an adult who received the AZD1222 COVID-19 vaccine.

The chain combines TRBV7-2 with TRBJ2-5, with unresolved D. CDR3 size: 13 residues. V gave up 2 bases and J gave up 5 bases, with 9 bases separating them. The germline V gene has CDR1 SGHTA and CDR2 FQGNSA. The CDR3 DNA is TGTGCCAGCAGCTTAAATTCCGGGGAGACCCAGTACTTC. Translation gives CASSLNSGETQYF.

The chain joins TRBV30 to TRBJ1-2; the D is unclear. The V gene lost 1 base and the J gene lost 1 base, with 7 bases spanning the gap. CDR3 size: 13 residues. Germline lookup yields CDR1 GTSNPN and CDR2 SVGIG (reference sequence). CDR3 coding DNA: TGTGCCTGGAGTGGCAGGCTTAACTATGGCTACACCTTC. This gives the protein CAWSGRLNYGYTF.

This rearrangement joins TRBV27 to TRBJ2-3; maybe TRBD2 (5 bases). Germline V lookup: CDR1 MNHEY, CDR2 SMNVEV (reference sequence). CDR3 length: 13 amino acids. V was pared by 0 bases and J by 7 bases, with 8 bases between. CDR3 sequence reads: CASSLSRRNTQYF. The CDR3 region has the DNA TGTGCCAGCAGTTTATCGAGGAGGAATACGCAGTATTTT.

This chain connects TRBV30 to TRBJ1-2; TRBD1 agrees at 8 bases. This CDR3 is 13 amino acids long. The V gene end was trimmed by 1 base and the J gene end by 4 bases; junction bases not matched to a gene: 2. CDR1 and CDR2 (germline): GTSNPN, SVGIG (reference sequence). CDR3: CAWSATGAYGYTF. CDR3 DNA sequence: TGTGCCTGGAGTGCGACAGGGGCCTATGGCTACACCTTC.

The V call is TRBV11-3, the J call TRBJ2-3, with D perhaps TRBD1 (6 bases). Per the germline V gene, CDR1 is SGHNT and CDR2 is YENEEA. The germline V and J ends were trimmed by 3 bases and 6 bases, with 10 bases remaining between them. The CDR3 is made up of 13 amino acids. The CDR3 here is CASSFSTGDTQYF. CDR3 in DNA: TGTGCCAGCAGCTTTTCAACAGGGGATACGCAGTATTTT.

V usage is TRBV19 and J usage is TRBJ1-3; D gene unclear. Germline V gene lookup returns CDR1 LNHDA and CDR2 SQIVND (reference sequence). CDR3 length: 16 residues. Trimming took 5 bases from V and 2 from J, leaving 16 bases between them. This chain's CDR3 is CASSGDILMAGNTIYF. Written as DNA, the CDR3 is TGTGCCAGTAGTGGCGACATATTGATGGCTGGAAACACCATATATTTT.

A few counts support this clone. DNA of the CDR3: TGTGCCAGCAGCTCAAGGACTAGCGGCTACGAGCAGTACTTC. It translates to CASSSRTSGYEQYF. The rearrangement joins TRBV28 to TRBJ2-7, with 10 bases identical to TRBD2. Looked up from germline, CDR1 is MDHEN and CDR2 is SYDVKM. The CDR3 has 14 amino acids. The trim removed 6 bases at V and 3 bases at J, leaving 5 bases unmatched.

The chain has TRBV2 and TRBJ1-5; maybe TRBD1 (5 bases). V was pared by 8 bases and J by 3 bases, with 20 bases between. Per the germline V gene, CDR1 is SNHLY and CDR2 is FYNNEI. The CDR3 length is 16 residues. CDR3 DNA: TGTGCCAGCTCGCGGGGGGATATCAACTTCAATCAGCCCCAGCATTTT. Protein: CASSRGDINFNQPQHF.

The V call is TRBV5-6, the J call TRBJ2-1; 10 bases match TRBD2. Germline V gives CDR1 SGHDT, CDR2 YYEEEE. This CDR3 contains 15 residues. V lost 1 base, J lost 2 bases, and 0 bases stayed unmatched. CDR3 coding DNA: TGTGCCAGCAGCTTGAGCGGGAGGGCCTACAATGAGCAGTTCTTC. Amino acids: CASSLSGRAYNEQFF. Together with reference TRBV5-6 and TRBJ2-1, the CDR3 gives the full variable domain: DAGVTQSPTHLIKTRGQQVTLRCSPKSGHDTVSWYQQALGQGPQFIFQYYEEEERQRGNFPDRFSGHQFPNYSSELNVNALLLGDSALYLCASSLSGRAYNEQFFGPGTRLTVL.

The chain uses TRBV2 and TRBJ1-5; D gene ambiguous. The germline V gene encodes CDR1 SNHLY and CDR2 FYNNEI. V was pared by 4 bases and J by 2 bases, with 9 bases between. The CDR3 length is 14 residues. The CDR3 protein is CASSGRPGNQPQHF. The CDR3 DNA sequence: TGTGCCAGCAGTGGACGCCCGGGCAATCAGCCCCAGCATTTT.

The chain couples TRBV15 to TRBJ2-5, with D possibly TRBD1 on 5 matching bases. The CDR3 sequence is 15 residues long. The V gene lost 0 bases and the J gene lost 5 bases, with 13 bases spanning the gap. Germline loops: CDR1 LNHNV, CDR2 YYDKDF (reference sequence). DNA of the CDR3: TGTGCCACCAGCAGAGATGATGGCAGGGCGGAGACCCAGTACTTC. It specifies CATSRDDGRAETQYF. The full variable domain, rest sourced from reference TRBV15 and TRBJ2-5, is DAMVIQNPRYQVTQFGKPVTLSCSQTLNHNVMYWYQQKSSQAPKLLFHYYDKDFNNEADTPDNFQSRRPNTSFCFLDIRSPGLGDTAMYLCATSRDDGRAETQYFGPGTRLLVL.

The chain combines TRBV5-8 with TRBJ1-1; weak D call: TRBD1 (6 bases). The CDR3 runs to 15 residues. V lost 7 bases and J lost 1, with 17 bases in between. Looked up from germline, CDR1 is SGHTS and CDR2 is YDEGEE. Here the CDR3 reads CASSDWGGSNTEAFF. The CDR3, as DNA: TGTGCCAGCTCCGATTGGGGGGGCTCGAACACTGAAGCTTTCTTT.

The chain joins TRBV13 to TRBJ2-7; 8 positions agree with TRBD1. There are 16 residues in the CDR3. V shed 4 bases, J shed 1 base, and the junction held 9 bases outside the gene matches. Germline values: CDR1 PRHDT, CDR2 FYEKMQ (reference sequence). CDR3 region: CASSSLLGTGSYEQYF. The CDR3 DNA is TGTGCCAGCAGCTCCCTGTTGGGGACAGGTTCCTACGAGCAGTACTTC.

This chain uses TRBV14 with TRBJ1-4, with a tentative D call TRBD1 (5 bases). V was clipped by 0 bases and J by 2 bases, with 13 bases between them. This CDR3 comprises 17 residues. Germline CDR1 reads SGHDN; CDR2 reads FVKESK. The CDR3 bases are TGTGCCAGCAGCCAAGATATCATGGGGGGGACTAATGAAAAACTGTTTTTT. Translated, it gives CASSQDIMGGTNEKLFF.

The rearrangement links TRBV7-2 to TRBJ1-6, with D tentatively TRBD1 (6 bases). CDR1 SGHTA and CDR2 FQGNSA come from the germline V gene. V lost 3 bases, J lost 9 bases, and 27 bases lay in between. The CDR3 spans 19 residues. The CDR3 sequence: CASSFTRGGAGFFGSPLHF. CDR3 coding DNA: TGTGCCAGCAGCTTCACCAGGGGTGGGGCCGGTTTTTTTGGTTCACCCCTCCACTTT.